The 15 T cell receptor beta chains below come from one sample, sequenced in a study of T cell repertoires in cytomegalovirus infection (dated by TCRdb to between 2019 and 2020). Taken with the paper, the label for treatment or condition translates to: in vitro stimulation with specific CMV peptide epitopes to enrich CMV-specific T cells. Sequencing was performed on an Illumina HiSeq 1500. TCRdb reanalyzed the raw reads on its own, using fastp at Q25 for trimming and MiXCR for clone calling, and kept in-frame beta chains. Rows matching on CDR3 protein sequence are summarized as one entry with the most common DNA and genes. The sample table records roughly 69,000 distinct CDR3 sequences; 20% to 25% of these occur just once. Of the sample, 73% falls within the top ten clones. Their antigens remain unidentified. This sample comprised CD8+ T cells from cultured PBMCs, obtained from culture after CMV antigen stimulation. The receptors originated from a human donor in good health (CMV status not recorded). Some clones in this sample may be carry-over from other donors' samples.

This clonotype was seen more than once but under ten times. The rearrangement joins TRBV6-5 to TRBJ2-5; no reliable D call. CDR1 and CDR2 (germline): MNHEY, SVGAGI. The V end lost 3 bases, the J end lost 2 bases, and 7 bases lay between the germline ends. The length of the CDR3 is 13 residues. The CDR3 sequence: CASSYAGQETQYF. CDR3 DNA sequence: TGTGCCAGCAGTTATGCTGGACAAGAGACCCAGTACTTC.

The chain recombines TRBV27 with TRBJ2-7, with D possibly matching TRBD1 (7 bases). CDR1 is MNHEY and CDR2 is SMNVEV in the germline V gene (reference sequence). The V gene lost 5 bases and the J gene lost 0 bases, with 14 bases spanning the gap. This CDR3 is 15 amino acids long. The CDR3 region is CASSPAGQFSYEQYF. The CDR3 DNA follows: TGTGCCAGCAGTCCGGCGGGACAGTTCTCCTACGAGCAGTACTTC.

The chain has TRBV7-2 and TRBJ2-3, with TRBD2 identical over 14 bases. This CDR3 is built from 18 residues. The germline gives CDR1 SGHTA, CDR2 FQGNSA. With V trimmed by 2 bases and J by 6 bases, 10 bases remained unmatched. CDR3 sequence (DNA): TGTGCCAGCAGCTTAAATCCCCCGACTAGCGGGGGGGAGGATACGCAGTATTTT. It is translated as CASSLNPPTSGGEDTQYF.

This chain uses TRBV11-2 with TRBJ2-3; 12 nucleotides agree with TRBD2. V lost 2 bases and J lost 2; bases outside the gene matches: 5. The germline V gene encodes CDR1 SGHAT and CDR2 FQNNGV. The length of the CDR3 is 17 residues. This CDR3 reads CASSLFSSGGDTDTQYF. The CDR3 nucleotides are TGTGCCAGCAGCTTATTTTCTAGCGGGGGGGACACAGATACGCAGTATTTT.

A few counts support this clonotype. The rearrangement uses TRBV28 and TRBJ2-7; D possibly corresponds to TRBD1 (6 bases). Germline V gene data show CDR1 as MDHEN and CDR2 as SYDVKM. Trimming took 3 bases from V and 0 from J, leaving 12 bases between them. The CDR3 extends over 15 amino acids. CDR3 residues: CASSFRQESSYEQYF. The CDR3 DNA is TGTGCCAGCAGTTTTCGACAGGAGAGCTCCTACGAGCAGTACTTC.

This chain joins TRBV7-2 and TRBJ1-5; D perhaps matches TRBD1 (5 bases). CDR1 is SGHTA, CDR2 FQGNSA, per germline. V lost 3 bases to trimming and J lost 4 bases, with 13 bases between them. The CDR3 sequence is 15 residues long. This chain's CDR3 is CASSLGQTVNQPQHF. CDR3 bases: TGTGCCAGCAGCTTGGGGCAGACAGTAAATCAGCCCCAGCATTTT.

The chain links TRBV6-2 or TRBV6-3 to TRBJ2-1, with TRBD2 as a possible D gene (5 bases). V lost 4 bases to trimming and J lost 0 bases, with 10 bases between them. The CDR3 has 15 residues. Looked up from germline, CDR1 is MNHEY and CDR2 is SVGEGT. CDR3 sequence reads: CASSSAADSYNEQFF. CDR3 bases: TGTGCCAGCAGTTCCGCAGCGGACTCCTACAATGAGCAGTTCTTC.

The rearrangement links TRBV7-8 to TRBJ2-1, with TRBD2 identical over 7 bases. The length of the CDR3 is 17 residues. Per the germline V gene, CDR1 is SGHVS and CDR2 is FQNEAQ. The ends lost 5 bases at V and 3 bases at J; junction bases unmatched: 13. CDR3 DNA: TGTGCCAGCAGCCATAGGGTGGGAGGGCAGATCTACAATGAGCAGTTCTTC. Translating gives CASSHRVGGQIYNEQFF.

The table lists this clonotype with a few counts. Relative to the germline gene, one junction end is altered; a read error may explain this. The V call is TRBV4-1, the J call TRBJ2-3; tentatively, D is TRBD1 or TRBD2 (5 bases each). Germline CDR1 is MGHRA and CDR2 is YSYEKL. The CDR3 is made up of 16 amino acids. The chain's CDR3 is CASSQEPGPTGDTQYF. The CDR3 region has the DNA TGCGCCAGTAGCCAAGAACCGGGACCCACTGGGGATACGCAGTATTTT.

There are a few counts of this clonotype. V is TRBV12-3 or TRBV12-4 and J is TRBJ1-1; no clear D gene. This CDR3 contains 12 residues. Trimming stripped 6 bases from V and 10 bases from J, with 15 bases between. This CDR3 reads CASSFGGPLAFF. DNA of the CDR3: TGTGCCAGCAGCTTTGGTGGGCCCTTAGCTTTCTTT.

The CDR3 sequence is CASSEGRTTEANYGYTF. CDR3 DNA: TGTGCCAGCAGTGAAGGCAGGACTACTGAAGCTAACTATGGCTACACCTTC. The chain is built from TRBV6-1 and TRBJ1-2; no definite D call. The CDR3 consists of 17 residues. Trimming stripped 1 base from V and 0 bases from J, with 15 bases between. Germline V CDR1 and CDR2: MNHNS, SASEGT.

V and J are TRBV12-3 or TRBV12-4 and TRBJ2-2; D is unresolved. The CDR3 is made up of 15 amino acids. Trimming took 5 bases from V and 5 from J, leaving 15 bases between them. This CDR3 reads CASSPLEPGTGELFF. For the CDR3, the DNA is TGTGCCAGCAGTCCCCTAGAGCCGGGTACCGGGGAGCTGTTTTTT.

This clonotype was seen only a few times. This chain connects TRBV6-2 or TRBV6-3 to TRBJ1-5; D unresolved. V gave up 4 bases and J gave up 2 bases, with 6 bases separating them. Germline lookup yields CDR1 MNHEY and CDR2 SVGEGT. The CDR3 runs to 13 residues. The CDR3 sequence is CASSLMGNQPQHF. The CDR3 nucleotides are TGTGCCAGCAGTTTGATGGGCAATCAGCCCCAGCATTTT.

As to this clonotype: One junction end does not reproduce the germline sequence, and a read error may be involved. V and J are TRBV7-6 and TRBJ2-7, with D possibly being TRBD2 (5 bases). Looked up from germline, CDR1 is SGHVS and CDR2 is FNYEAQ. There are 13 residues in the CDR3. The CDR3 protein is CASSLAYGDEQYF. The CDR3 DNA reads as TGTGCTAGCAGCTTAGCGTACGGGGACGAGCAGTACTTC. Complete variable domain (other parts from reference TRBV7-6 and TRBJ2-7): GAGVSQSPRYKVTKRGQDVALRCDPISGHVSLYWYRQALGQGPEFLTYFNYEAQQDKSGLPNDRFSAERPEGSISTLTIQRTEQRDSAMYRCASSLAYGDEQYFGPGTRLTVT.

V and J are TRBV20-1 and TRBJ2-1; 7 positions agree with TRBD2. Trimming removed 6 bases from V and 4 bases from J; junction bases left unmatched: 15. From germline, CDR1 is DFQATT and CDR2 SNEGSKA (reference sequence). The CDR3 has 16 residues. The DNA for the CDR3 is TGCAGTGCGAGCGAGTACGGTAGCGGGTTTTACAATGAGCAGTTCTTC. Its translation is CSASEYGSGFYNEQFF.